Listed below are T cell receptor beta chains from one sample, sequenced in a study of T cell repertoires in cytomegalovirus infection. TCRdb re-called the reads through MiXCR, storing one row per CDR3 protein. The sample shows about 280,000 distinct CDR3 sequences, 20% to 25% of them seen only once. No antigen is known for these receptors. The material was cultured PBMCs, obtained from culture after CMV antigen stimulation. The receptors were sampled from a human donor in good health (CMV status not recorded). Some clones in this sample may be carry-over from other donors' samples. CDR3s include the opening cysteine and the closing phenylalanine or tryptophan. Each record gives: V gene, J gene, clone size, D gene, CDR3 protein, CDR3 DNA. The D gene is left open where the match is weak. Expanded clones get a size class; other rows say once, few or many, or leave the size out.

TRBV5-8	TRBJ2-3	NA	NA	CASSLWQGGPDTQYF	TGTGCCAGCAGCTTGTGGCAGGGTGGCCCAGATACGCAGTATTTT
TRBV7-8	TRBJ1-2	few	TRBD1	CASSFSPGQGIGYTF	TGTGCCAGCAGCTTTTCCCCGGGACAGGGAATTGGCTACACCTTC
TRBV7-2	TRBJ2-3	many	NA	CASSLARIDTQYF	TGTGCCAGCAGCTTAGCGCGCATAGATACGCAGTATTTT
TRBV7-2	TRBJ2-7	few	TRBD2	CASSLGGTSGSYEQYF	TGTGCCAGCAGCTTAGGAGGGACTAGCGGCTCCTACGAGCAGTACTTC
TRBV12-3/TRBV12-4	TRBJ1-3	NA	TRBD1	CASSLHAGGGNTIYF	TGTGCCAGCAGTCTCCATGCAGGGGGCGGAAACACCATATATTTT
TRBV7-4	TRBJ2-3	few	TRBD2	CASSPPGGSDTQYF	TGTGCCAGCAGCCCGCCCGGGGGGTCAGATACGCAGTATTTT
TRBV2	TRBJ2-2	NA	NA	CASSEVQGLGELFF	TGTGCCAGCAGTGAAGTGCAGGGGTTGGGGGAGCTGTTTTTT
TRBV20-1	TRBJ2-7	NA	NA	CSASSTSEQYF	TGCAGTGCTAGTAGCACGTCTGAGCAGTACTTC
TRBV19	TRBJ2-1	few	NA	CASSIGGGLANF	TGTGCCAGTAGTATAGGAGGGGGGCTAGCCAACTTC
TRBV29-1	TRBJ1-1	NA	NA	CSVQWRDTEAFF	TGCAGCGTCCAGTGGCGGGACACTGAAGCTTTCTTT
TRBV20-1	TRBJ1-1	many	NA	CSASWGMNTEAFF	TGCAGTGCTAGCTGGGGTATGAACACTGAAGCTTTCTTT
TRBV11-2	TRBJ1-6	few	TRBD1	CASSLVAGGSPLHF	TGTGCCAGCAGCTTAGTCGCAGGGGGGTCACCCCTCCACTTT
TRBV4-1	TRBJ1-1	few	NA	CASSQDETGSFEAFF	TGCGCCAGCAGCCAAGATGAGACCGGGTCGTTTGAAGCTTTCTTT
TRBV2	TRBJ1-1	NA	TRBD1	CASSGDSGAFF	TGTGCCAGCAGCGGGGACAGTGGGGCTTTCTTT
TRBV20-1	TRBJ2-5	many	NA	CIAGLGETQYF	TGCATTGCAGGGTTAGGGGAGACCCAGTACTTC
TRBV6-2/TRBV6-3	TRBJ2-3	NA	TRBD2	CASSYTSGRPRAEDTQYF	TGTGCCAGCAGTTATACTAGCGGGAGACCCCGGGCTGAAGATACGCAGTATTTT